This T cell receptor (beta chain) was sequenced during a study of T-cell reconstitution after alpha-beta-depleted transplantation in children. Findings and limits, study-wide: Reportedly, roughly two months post-transplant, alpha-beta T cells arose from several hundred expanded graft clones.

This clonotype appeared many times. Antigen specificity is unknown. Unique molecular identifiers featured in how the TCRbeta library was prepared. TCRdb re-called the PCR reads with MiXCR, one entry per CDR3 protein. This sample carries 580,000 or so distinct CDR3 sequences, under 25% of them seen once, and the ten largest clones take 13% to 15%. The germline CDR1 and CDR2 sequences are SQVTM and ANQGSEA. The CDR3 spans 16 residues. V shed 0 bases and J shed 2 bases, with 17 bases lying between them. This clonotype was sampled from a boy younger than two who had a stem cell transplant for acute myeloid leukemia, so the T cells may come from the graft donor. The chain couples TRBV29-1 to TRBJ2-7; D possibly uses TRBD1 or TRBD2 (6 bases each). Sequenced here: PBMCs, mostly from graft donor cells, sampled 360 days after TCRalphabeta/CD19-depleted stem cell transplant. Here the CDR3 reads CSVEDRGRGPAYEQYF. DNA for the CDR3: TGCAGCGTTGAAGACAGGGGTCGGGGGCCGGCCTACGAGCAGTACTTC.